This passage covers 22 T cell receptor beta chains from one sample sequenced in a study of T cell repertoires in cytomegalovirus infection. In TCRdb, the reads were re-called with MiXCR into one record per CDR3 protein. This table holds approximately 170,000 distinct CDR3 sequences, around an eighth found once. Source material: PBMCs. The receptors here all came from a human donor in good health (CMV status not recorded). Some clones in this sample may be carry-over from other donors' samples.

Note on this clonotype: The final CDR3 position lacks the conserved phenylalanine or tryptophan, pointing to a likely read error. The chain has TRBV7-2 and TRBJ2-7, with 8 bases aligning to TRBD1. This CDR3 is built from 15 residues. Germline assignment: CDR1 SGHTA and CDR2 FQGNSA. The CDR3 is CARSLSRDRPYEQYC. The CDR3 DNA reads TGTGCAAGAAGCCTATCCCGGGACAGGCCCTACGAGCAGTACTGC.

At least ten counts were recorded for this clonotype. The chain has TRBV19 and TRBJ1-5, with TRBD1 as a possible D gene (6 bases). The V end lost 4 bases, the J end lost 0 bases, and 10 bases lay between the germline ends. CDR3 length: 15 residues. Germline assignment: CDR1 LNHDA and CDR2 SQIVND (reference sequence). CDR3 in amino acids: CASSKGRGSNQPQHF. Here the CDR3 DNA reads TGTGCCAGTAGTAAGGGCAGGGGTAGCAATCAGCCCCAGCATTTT.

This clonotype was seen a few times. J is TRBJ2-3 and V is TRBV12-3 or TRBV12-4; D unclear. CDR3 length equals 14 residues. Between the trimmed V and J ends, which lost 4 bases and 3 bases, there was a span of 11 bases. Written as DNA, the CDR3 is TGTGCCAGCAGTTCCATCCTAAGTACAGATACGCAGTATTTT. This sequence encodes CASSSILSTDTQYF.

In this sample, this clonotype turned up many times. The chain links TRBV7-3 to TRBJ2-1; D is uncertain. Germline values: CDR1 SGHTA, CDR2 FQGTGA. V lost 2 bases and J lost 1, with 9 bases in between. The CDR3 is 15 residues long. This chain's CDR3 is CASSLLSMSYNEQFF. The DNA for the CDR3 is TGTGCCAGCAGCTTATTAAGTATGTCCTACAATGAGCAGTTCTTC. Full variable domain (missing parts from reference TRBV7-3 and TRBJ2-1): GAGVSQTPSNKVTEKGKYVELRCDPISGHTALYWYRQSLGQGPEFLIYFQGTGAADDSGLPNDRFFAVRPEGSVSTLKIQRTERGDSAVYLCASSLLSMSYNEQFFGPGTRLTVL.

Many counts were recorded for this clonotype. The CDR3 DNA reads TGTGCCAGCAGCCCCCCTGGCGGGATGAACACCGGGGAGCTGTTTTTT. Translated: CASSPPGGMNTGELFF. This chain joins TRBV5-4 and TRBJ2-2, with D possibly matching TRBD2 (6 bases). Trimming took off 4 bases at V and 1 base at J, with 14 bases between the two ends. The length of the CDR3 is 16 residues. Germline V gene data show CDR1 as SGHNT and CDR2 as YYREEE (reference sequence). Combining the CDR3 with reference TRBV5-4 and TRBJ2-2 gives the whole variable domain ETGVTQSPTHLIKTRGQQVTLRCSSQSGHNTVSWYQQALGQGPQFIFQYYREEENGRGNFPPRFSGLQFPNYSSELNVNALELDDSALYLCASSPPGGMNTGELFFGEGSRLTVL.

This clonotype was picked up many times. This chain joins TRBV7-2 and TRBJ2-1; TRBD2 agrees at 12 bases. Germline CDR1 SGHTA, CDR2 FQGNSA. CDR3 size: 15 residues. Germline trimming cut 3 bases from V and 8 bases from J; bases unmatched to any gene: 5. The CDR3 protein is CASSFASGRADEQFF. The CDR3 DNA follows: TGTGCCAGCAGCTTCGCTAGCGGGAGGGCCGATGAGCAGTTCTTC.

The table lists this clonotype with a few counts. CDR3 in DNA: TGTGCCACCTCACGAGGGAAAGAGACCCAGTACTTC. Protein product: CATSRGKETQYF. The gene calls are TRBV19 and TRBJ2-5; perhaps TRBD2 as D (5 bases). V lost 10 bases to trimming and J lost 3 bases, with 12 bases between them. Germline V gene lookup returns CDR1 LNHDA and CDR2 SQIVND (reference sequence). The CDR3 loop spans 12 amino acids.

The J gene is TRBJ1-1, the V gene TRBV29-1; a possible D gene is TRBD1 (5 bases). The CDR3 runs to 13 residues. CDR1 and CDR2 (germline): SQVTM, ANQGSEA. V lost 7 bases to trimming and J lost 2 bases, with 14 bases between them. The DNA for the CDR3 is TGCAGCGGTCTCCAGGGTCCCAACACTGAAGCTTTCTTT. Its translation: CSGLQGPNTEAFF.

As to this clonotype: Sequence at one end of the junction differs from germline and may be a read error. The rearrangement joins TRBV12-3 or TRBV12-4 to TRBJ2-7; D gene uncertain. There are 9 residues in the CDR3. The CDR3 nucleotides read TGTACCAGCCCAATCGAGCAGTACTTC. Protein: CTSPIEQYF.

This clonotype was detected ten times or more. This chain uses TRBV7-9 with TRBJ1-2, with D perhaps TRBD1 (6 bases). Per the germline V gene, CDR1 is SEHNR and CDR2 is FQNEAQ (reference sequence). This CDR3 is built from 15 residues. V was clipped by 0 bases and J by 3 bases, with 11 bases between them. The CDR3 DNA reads TGTGCCAGCAGCTTAGCGGCCGGGGGCGACTATGGCTACACCTTC. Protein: CASSLAAGGDYGYTF.

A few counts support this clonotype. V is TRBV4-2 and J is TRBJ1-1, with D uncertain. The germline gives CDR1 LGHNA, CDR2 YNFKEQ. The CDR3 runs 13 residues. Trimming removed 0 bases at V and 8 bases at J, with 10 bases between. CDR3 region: CASSQDPFMEAFF. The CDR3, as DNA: TGTGCCAGCAGCCAAGATCCATTCATGGAAGCTTTCTTT.

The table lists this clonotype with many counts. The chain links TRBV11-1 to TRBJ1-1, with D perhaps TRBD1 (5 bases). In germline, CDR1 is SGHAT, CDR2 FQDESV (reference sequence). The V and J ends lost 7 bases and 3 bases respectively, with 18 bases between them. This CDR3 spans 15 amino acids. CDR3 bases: TGTGCCAGCACCACTCGCGGACATGGGGACACTGAAGCTTTCTTT. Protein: CASTTRGHGDTEAFF.

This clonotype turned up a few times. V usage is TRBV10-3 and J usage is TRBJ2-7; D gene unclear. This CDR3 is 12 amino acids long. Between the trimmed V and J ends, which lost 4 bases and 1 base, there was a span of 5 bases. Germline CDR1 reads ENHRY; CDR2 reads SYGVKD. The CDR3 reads CAISAQSYEQYF. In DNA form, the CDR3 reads TGTGCCATCAGTGCCCAATCCTACGAGCAGTACTTC.

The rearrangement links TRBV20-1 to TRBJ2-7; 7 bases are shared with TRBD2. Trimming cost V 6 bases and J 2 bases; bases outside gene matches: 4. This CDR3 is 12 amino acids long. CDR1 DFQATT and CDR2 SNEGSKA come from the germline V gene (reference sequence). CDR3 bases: TGCAGTGCCCTAAGCGGGACCTACGAGCAGTACTTC. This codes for CSALSGTYEQYF.

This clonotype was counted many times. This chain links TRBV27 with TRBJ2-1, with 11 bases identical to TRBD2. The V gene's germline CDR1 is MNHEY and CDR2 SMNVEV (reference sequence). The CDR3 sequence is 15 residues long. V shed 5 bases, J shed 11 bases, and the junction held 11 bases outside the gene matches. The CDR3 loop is CASSPGTSGPPKQFF. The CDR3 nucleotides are TGTGCCAGCAGTCCCGGGACTAGCGGTCCTCCGAAGCAGTTCTTC.

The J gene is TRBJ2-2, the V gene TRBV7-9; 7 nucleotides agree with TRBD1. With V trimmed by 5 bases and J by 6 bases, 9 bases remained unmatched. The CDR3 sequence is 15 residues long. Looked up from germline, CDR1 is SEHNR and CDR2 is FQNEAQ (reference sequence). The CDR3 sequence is CASSRDRVNPGELFF. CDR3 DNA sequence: TGTGCCAGCAGCAGAGACAGGGTTAATCCCGGGGAGCTGTTTTTT.

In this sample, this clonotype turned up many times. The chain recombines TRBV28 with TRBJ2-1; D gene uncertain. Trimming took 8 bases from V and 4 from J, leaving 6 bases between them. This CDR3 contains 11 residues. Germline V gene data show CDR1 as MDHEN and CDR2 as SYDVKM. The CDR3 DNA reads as TGTGCCAGCGGAACTTACAATGAGCAGTTCTTC. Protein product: CASGTYNEQFF.

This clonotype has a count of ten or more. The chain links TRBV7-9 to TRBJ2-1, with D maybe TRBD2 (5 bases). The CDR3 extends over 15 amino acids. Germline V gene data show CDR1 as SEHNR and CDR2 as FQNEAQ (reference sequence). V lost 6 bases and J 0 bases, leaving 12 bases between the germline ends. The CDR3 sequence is CASRGTGSSYNEQFF. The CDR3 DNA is TGTGCCAGCAGAGGCACGGGGAGCTCCTACAATGAGCAGTTCTTC.

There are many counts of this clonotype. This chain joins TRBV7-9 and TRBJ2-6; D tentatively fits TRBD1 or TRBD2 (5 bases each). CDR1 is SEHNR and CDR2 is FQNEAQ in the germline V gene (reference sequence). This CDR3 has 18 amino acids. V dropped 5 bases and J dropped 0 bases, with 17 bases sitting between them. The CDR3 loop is CASSPFGDGDSGANVLTF. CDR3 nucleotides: TGTGCCAGCAGCCCCTTTGGGGACGGGGACTCTGGGGCCAACGTCCTGACTTTC.

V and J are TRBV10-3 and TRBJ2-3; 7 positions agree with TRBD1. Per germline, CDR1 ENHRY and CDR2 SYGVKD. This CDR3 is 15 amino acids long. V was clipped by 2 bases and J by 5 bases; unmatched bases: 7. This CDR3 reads CAISEDRARGDTQYF. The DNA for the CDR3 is TGTGCCATCAGTGAGGACAGGGCCAGGGGAGATACGCAGTATTTT.

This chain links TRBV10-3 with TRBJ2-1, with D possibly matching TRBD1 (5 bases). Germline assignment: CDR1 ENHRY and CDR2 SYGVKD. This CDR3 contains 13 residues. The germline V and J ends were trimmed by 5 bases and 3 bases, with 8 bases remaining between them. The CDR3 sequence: CAISQQVYNEQFF. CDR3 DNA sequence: TGTGCCATCAGTCAACAGGTCTACAATGAGCAGTTCTTC.

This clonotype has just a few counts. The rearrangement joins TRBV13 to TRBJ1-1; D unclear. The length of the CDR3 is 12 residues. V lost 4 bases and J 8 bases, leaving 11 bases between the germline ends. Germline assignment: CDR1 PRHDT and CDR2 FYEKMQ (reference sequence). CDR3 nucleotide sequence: TGTGCCAGCAGCTCACAAACCAACGAAGCTTTCTTT. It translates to CASSSQTNEAFF.